This T cell receptor (beta chain) originates from a study of T-cell reconstitution after alpha-beta-depleted transplantation in children. Regarding the study as a whole: Some patients' high day-60 TCRbeta diversity was traced to surviving recipient T cells and thymic progenitors.

With regard to this clonotype: Its antigen is unidentified.

From germline, CDR1 is DFQATT and CDR2 SNEGSKA (reference sequence). Trimming left V 0 bases short and J 3 bases short, with 21 bases between. CDR3 length: 17 residues. Preparation of the TCRbeta library was carried out with unique molecular identifiers. TCRdb used MiXCR to reprocess the PCR reads, holding one entry per CDR3 protein. The table lists about 980,000 distinct CDR3 sequences, about 31% of them singletons. V and J are TRBV20-1 and TRBJ2-7; possible D gene TRBD1, 6 bases. The receptor's source is a boy under two years old who had a stem cell transplant for SCID, so the T cells may come from the graft donor. Sequenced material: PBMCs, mostly from graft donor cells, taken 360 days after TCRalphabeta/CD19-depleted stem cell transplant. The CDR3 DNA reads as TGCAGTGCTAGAGACCCAGGGGATCACCCAATTCTCTACGAGCAGTACTTC. It translates to CSARDPGDHPILYEQYF.